These T cell receptor beta chains were read from a single sample in a study of cytomegalovirus exposure and HLA in healthy donors. The repertoire was sequenced with immunoSEQ multiplex PCR; TCRdb's copy has only in-frame clones and lacks some. Found here are 220,000 or so clones; the top ten clones hold about 1%. Input material: PBMCs. The receptor source for this set is a girl aged 2 to 10 in good health and CMV-seropositive. Each CDR3 is given with its conserved first and last residue. D genes are given only for firm matches.

-,TRBV28,TRBJ1-1,CASSFGVLHQIDFF,TGTGCCAGCAGTTTCGGGGTATTGCACCAGATCGATTTCTTT
-,TRBV6-1,TRBJ2-7,CATKTAEGFSYEQYF,TGTGCCACAAAAACGGCTGAGGGATTTTCCTACGAGCAGTACTTC
-,TRBV10-1,TRBJ2-7,CAPNRCPIRGEQYF,TGCGCCCCCAACCGATGCCCGATACGAGGGGAGCAGTACTTC
-,TRBV11-2,TRBJ1-2,CASSPTGGRNYGYTF,TGTGCCAGCAGCCCAACGGGGGGGCGCAACTATGGCTACACCTTC
-,TRBV18,TRBJ2-7,CASSRPADSLLPSYEQYF,TGTGCCAGCTCACGCCCTGCAGACAGCCTACTGCCCTCCTACGAGCAGTACTTC
TRBD1,TRBV13,TRBJ2-5,CASSYGTGVWKKTQYF,TGTGCCAGCAGCTACGGCACAGGGGTTTGGAAAAAGACCCAGTACTTC
-,TRBV19,TRBJ1-2,CASSKNRAGYTF,TGTGCCAGTAGTAAAAACAGGGCTGGCTACACCTTC
TRBD2,TRBV28,TRBJ2-5,CASRGLAGAETQYF,TGTGCCAGCAGGGGACTAGCGGGAGCCGAGACCCAGTACTTC
-,TRBV5-1,TRBJ1-5,CASSLGRPGEEPQHF,TGCGCCAGCAGCTTGGGGAGGCCGGGGGAGGAGCCCCAGCATTTT
TRBD1,TRBV5-1,TRBJ1-4,CASSPSGTGNEKLFF,TGCGCCAGCAGCCCCAGCGGGACAGGGAACGAAAAACTGTTTTTT
TRBD1,TRBV7-8,TRBJ1-1,CASSMRTGAVQNTEAFF,TGTGCCAGCAGCATGAGGACAGGGGCCGTCCAGAACACTGAAGCTTTCTTT
TRBD1,TRBV19,TRBJ1-5,CASSDRASNQPQHF,TGTGCCAGTAGTGACAGGGCAAGCAATCAGCCCCAGCATTTT
TRBD2,TRBV10-2,TRBJ2-1,CASSDPRLSGRGNEQFF,TGCGCCAGCAGTGACCCCCGCCTTAGCGGGAGGGGGAATGAGCAGTTCTTC
TRBD2,TRBV4-1,TRBJ2-4,CASSQEIEAGVGQNIQYF,TGCGCCAGCAGCCAAGAGATAGAGGCGGGAGTAGGGCAAAACATTCAGTACTTC
-,TRBV9,TRBJ1-2,CASQGRDELYGGYGYTF,TGTGCCAGCCAGGGGCGGGACGAACTATACGGGGGGTATGGCTACACCTTC
-,TRBV28,TRBJ2-2,CASSWAQDFFAGELFF,TGTGCCAGCAGTTGGGCTCAGGACTTCTTTGCCGGGGAGCTGTTTTTT
-,TRBV4-1,TRBJ2-7,CASSQDLAGLISYEQYF,TGCGCCAGCAGCCAAGATCTTGCGGGGTTAATCTCCTACGAGCAGTACTTC
-,TRBV6-1,TRBJ2-7,CASSEDTGRTYEQYF,TGTGCCAGCAGTGAAGATACAGGGAGAACCTACGAGCAGTACTTC
TRBD1,TRBV6-5,TRBJ1-5,CASSTGGGGNQPQHF,TGTGCCAGCAGTACGGGAGGGGGCGGCAATCAGCCCCAGCATTTT
-,TRBV27,TRBJ1-1,CASSLGQGSVAFF,TGTGCCAGCAGTTTAGGGCAGGGCAGCGTAGCTTTCTTT
TRBD1,TRBV28,TRBJ2-7,CASSGQGASEQYF,TGTGCCAGCAGTGGACAGGGGGCTAGCGAGCAGTACTTC
-,TRBV6-1,TRBJ2-3,CASSRDSSTDTQYF,TGTGCCAGCAGCCGGGACTCCTCCACAGATACGCAGTATTTT
-,TRBV7-7,TRBJ1-1,CASSLGQNTEAFF,TGTGCTAGCAGCTTAGGACAGAACACTGAAGCTTTCTTT
TRBD2,TRBV7-8,TRBJ2-7,CASSPGGISYEQYF,TGTGCCAGCAGCCCGGGGGGGATCTCCTACGAGCAGTACTTC
-,TRBV28,TRBJ1-1,CASSPPGGTEAFF,TGTGCCAGCAGTCCCCCGGGGGGCACTGAAGCTTTCTTT
TRBD1,TRBV6-1,TRBJ2-3,CASPNRDRATDTQYF,TGTGCCAGCCCAAACCGGGACAGGGCCACAGATACGCAGTATTTT
-,TRBV5-6,TRBJ1-3,CASSLDPVSGNTIYF,TGTGCCAGCAGCTTGGACCCAGTCTCTGGAAACACCATATATTTT
-,TRBV29-1,TRBJ1-1,CSVQNTEAFF,TGCAGCGTTCAGAACACTGAAGCTTTCTTT
-,TRBV29-1,TRBJ1-2,CSVEPVYGYTF,TGCAGCGTTGAACCAGTCTATGGCTACACCTTC
-,TRBV2,TRBJ2-7,CASSPLRGSYEQYF,TGTGCCAGCAGCCCCCTCAGGGGCTCCTACGAGCAGTACTTC
-,TRBV11-2,TRBJ2-1,CASSSTYNEQFF,TGTGCCAGCAGCTCCACCTACAATGAGCAGTTCTTC
TRBD2,TRBV5-4,TRBJ2-1,CASSLASSGINEQFF,TGTGCCAGCAGCTTGGCTAGTAGCGGGATTAATGAGCAGTTCTTC
-,TRBV27,TRBJ1-1,CASSLEGHTEAFF,TGTGCCAGCAGTTTAGAGGGTCACACTGAAGCTTTCTTT
-,TRBV6-1,TRBJ2-7,CASSEGQTYEQYF,TGTGCCAGCAGTGAAGGACAGACCTACGAGCAGTACTTC
TRBD2,TRBV27,TRBJ2-1,CASSLWSGLAGGPFNEQFF,TGTGCCAGCAGTTTATGGTCGGGTCTAGCGGGAGGGCCTTTCAATGAGCAGTTCTTC
-,TRBV7-9,TRBJ2-1,CASSLGLVGSNEQFF,TGTGCCAGCAGCTTAGGGCTAGTAGGTAGCAATGAGCAGTTCTTC
TRBD2,TRBV27,TRBJ2-7,CASSMGLNYEQYF,TGTGCCAGCAGTATGGGACTAAACTACGAGCAGTACTTC
TRBD1,TRBV5-1,TRBJ2-7,CASSLGQGYTYEQYF,TGCGCCAGCAGCTTAGGACAGGGCTATACCTACGAGCAGTACTTC
TRBD2,TRBV19,TRBJ2-1,CASSIGRGLANNNEQFF,TGTGCCAGTAGTATAGGGAGGGGACTAGCGAATAACAATGAGCAGTTCTTC
-,TRBV19,TRBJ2-5,CASSPYRVNQETQYF,TGTGCCAGTAGTCCATACAGGGTCAACCAAGAGACCCAGTACTTC
-,TRBV5-3,TRBJ2-1,CARSTLRNRHYNEQFF,TGTGCCAGAAGCACGCTCCGGAACAGGCACTACAATGAGCAGTTCTTC
-,TRBV5-6,TRBJ2-1,CASGQGSDEQFF,TGTGCCAGCGGCCAGGGTTCCGATGAGCAGTTCTTC
TRBD2,TRBV5-1,TRBJ2-3,CASSLGLAVTDTQYF,TGCGCCAGCAGCCTGGGACTAGCGGTGACAGATACGCAGTATTTT
-,TRBV27,TRBJ1-4,CASSLQATNEKLFF,TGTGCCAGCAGTCTACAGGCAACTAATGAAAAACTGTTTTTT
-,TRBV19,TRBJ1-5,CASKVGAFSNQPQHF,TGTGCCTCAAAAGTGGGAGCCTTTAGCAATCAGCCCCAGCATTTT
TRBD2,TRBV15,TRBJ2-7,CATSREPFVAGLNYEQYF,TGTGCCACCAGCAGAGAACCGTTCGTAGCGGGTCTGAACTACGAGCAGTACTTC
-,TRBV11-2,TRBJ1-2,CASSTGEIEHYGYTF,TGTGCCAGCAGCACCGGGGAAATTGAACACTATGGCTACACCTTC
-,TRBV2,TRBJ2-7,CASSASGFGYEQYF,TGTGCCAGCAGCGCAAGCGGGTTTGGCTACGAGCAGTACTTC
-,TRBV28,TRBJ2-7,CASSFASGESYEQYF,TGTGCCAGCAGTTTTGCCTCAGGGGAGTCCTACGAGCAGTACTTC